This is a list of T cell receptor beta chains from one sample in a study of lymphopenia after photon versus proton radiotherapy. Here immunoSEQ multiplex PCR was the method, and the copy in TCRdb shows in-frame clones only, minus some. The repertoire holds 150,000 to 200,000 clones, with roughly nine tenths as singletons. The sample here was peripheral blood, taken from a patient treated with photon-based radiotherapy. The origin of the receptors is a middle-aged man with gastric cancer. Each CDR3 is given with its conserved first and last residue. Fields, in order: CDR3 length, clone size, V gene, J gene, D gene, CDR3 DNA, CDR3 protein. D genes are given only for firm matches. Clone sizes are given selectively: once, few, many, or a class where the clone is expanded.

15,NA,TRBV7-8,TRBJ2-5,TRBD1,TGTGCCAGCAGCTTAAGGGACAGGGGGGGAGAGACCCAGTACTTC,CASSLRDRGGETQYF
13,NA,TRBV25-1,TRBJ2-1,NA,TGTGCCAGCACCCCCAAAGGACCGGGTGAGCAGTTCTTC,CASTPKGPGEQFF
14,NA,TRBV5-1,TRBJ1-1,NA,TGCGCCAGCAGCACTGGCGGGGGGAAAACTGAAGCTTTCTTT,CASSTGGGKTEAFF
15,NA,TRBV7-2,TRBJ2-7,NA,TGTGCCAGCAGCTTCGACGGGCGGGGCCCCTACGAGCAGTACTTC,CASSFDGRGPYEQYF
10,NA,TRBV12-1,TRBJ2-2,NA,TGTGCCAGCGCTGCCGGGGAGCTGTTTTTT,CASAAGELFF
13,NA,TRBV6-5,TRBJ1-1,NA,TGTGCCAGCAGTTACGACGCGGGGCTTGAAGCTTTCTTT,CASSYDAGLEAFF
16,NA,TRBV19,TRBJ2-7,NA,TGTGCCAGTAGTATCCGTCTTCCGGACGTAGGCTACGAGCAGTACTTC,CASSIRLPDVGYEQYF
15,NA,TRBV9,TRBJ2-5,TRBD1,TGTGCCAGCAGCGCTAGGGACAGGGGAGGAGAGACCCAGTACTTC,CASSARDRGGETQYF
13,NA,TRBV2,TRBJ2-3,TRBD1,TGTGCCAGTTCCGGGACAGGGGCCGATACGCAGTATTTT,CASSGTGADTQYF
14,NA,TRBV19,TRBJ1-5,NA,TGTGCCAGTAAGGAACCGCGTGATTATCAGCCCCAGCATTTT,CASKEPRDYQPQHF
13,NA,TRBV6-4,TRBJ2-1,NA,TGTGCCAGCAGTGACTTAGGGCGTGGTGAGCAGTTCTTC,CASSDLGRGEQFF
14,NA,TRBV10-3,TRBJ1-2,TRBD1,TGTGCCATCAGTGAGTCCGGACAGGGGGGTGGCTACACCTTC,CAISESGQGGGYTF
13,once,TRBV27,TRBJ1-2,NA,TGTGCCAGCAGTTTAGAGCCGAGCTATGGCTACACCTTC,CASSLEPSYGYTF
13,NA,TRBV19,TRBJ1-1,NA,TGTGCCAGTAGTATCAGGGGTATCACTGAAGCTTTCTTT,CASSIRGITEAFF
16,NA,TRBV7-3,TRBJ2-5,TRBD1,TGTGCCAGCAGCCACACTTCCGGGACAGGGATGGAGACCCAGTACTTC,CASSHTSGTGMETQYF
19,NA,TRBV28,TRBJ2-1,TRBD2,TGTGCCAGCACCCCCCTAGGAGCGGCTAGCGGTGCGTCCTACAATGAGCAGTTCTTC,CASTPLGAASGASYNEQFF
12,NA,TRBV18,TRBJ2-1,NA,TGTGCCAGCTCACCGCAGTCCAATGAGCAGTTCTTC,CASSPQSNEQFF
15,NA,TRBV9,TRBJ1-4,NA,TGTGCCAGCAGCGTAGGGATTGCAACTAATGAAAAACTGTTTTTT,CASSVGIATNEKLFF
15,once,TRBV7-2,TRBJ2-5,NA,TGTGCCAGCAGCTTATCCCAGGGTGTGGGGGAGACCCAGTACTTC,CASSLSQGVGETQYF
14,NA,TRBV11-2,TRBJ2-3,TRBD2,TGTGCCAGCAGGACTAGCGGGAGTTCAGATACGCAGTATTTT,CASRTSGSSDTQYF
15,once,TRBV6-1,TRBJ2-4,NA,TGTGCCAGCAGTGATCAGGGGCTAGCCAAAAACATTCAGTACTTC,CASSDQGLAKNIQYF
15,many,TRBV30,TRBJ2-1,NA,TGTGCCGGGTTACCGGGACTGGGGGCTCTGCATGAGCAGTTCTTC,CAGLPGLGALHEQFF
12,NA,TRBV2,TRBJ1-2,NA,TGTGCCACCTCTCCCTCTAACTATGGCTACACCTTC,CATSPSNYGYTF
15,NA,TRBV27,TRBJ2-3,TRBD1,TGTGCCAGCAGTTTGAAGGACAGGGGCACAGATACGCAGTATTTT,CASSLKDRGTDTQYF
14,NA,TRBV11-2,TRBJ1-2,TRBD1,TGTGCCAGCAGCGACGTACGACAGGGAGACGGCTACACCTTC,CASSDVRQGDGYTF
17,few,TRBV19,TRBJ2-3,TRBD2,TGTGCCAGTAGTCCAGGGACTAGCGGGACAAGACGGGATACGCAGTATTTT,CASSPGTSGTRRDTQYF
15,NA,TRBV11-3,TRBJ2-2,TRBD2,TGTGCCAGCAGCTTATCTAGCGGGGACACCGGGGAGCTGTTTTTT,CASSLSSGDTGELFF
15,NA,TRBV6-5,TRBJ2-7,TRBD2,TGTGCCAGCAGTAATCTAGCGGGAGGGTCCTACGAGCAGTACTTC,CASSNLAGGSYEQYF
13,NA,TRBV2,TRBJ2-7,TRBD1,TGTGCCAGCACCGAGGGACAGGACTACGAGCAGTACTTC,CASTEGQDYEQYF
14,NA,TRBV18,TRBJ2-1,NA,TGTGCCAGCTCACTCCGACGGGGTACCCATGAGCAGTTCTTC,CASSLRRGTHEQFF
14,NA,TRBV28,TRBJ1-4,TRBD1,TGTGCCAGCAGTCGACAGGGAGGGAATGAAAAACTGTTTTTT,CASSRQGGNEKLFF
11,once,TRBV20-1,TRBJ2-1,NA,TGCAGTGCTTTACTACTGGGTGAGCAGTTCTTC,CSALLLGEQFF
16,once,TRBV19,TRBJ1-2,TRBD1,TGTGCCAGTAGTCTTAACAGGGGGCTAACTAACTATGGCTACACCTTC,CASSLNRGLTNYGYTF
14,NA,TRBV19,TRBJ2-5,TRBD2,TGTGCCAGTAGACTAGCGGGAGCCGGAGAGACCCAGTACTTC,CASRLAGAGETQYF
14,NA,TRBV4-1,TRBJ2-5,NA,TGCGCCAGCAGCCAAAGAGGGGGGAGGGAGACCCAGTACTTC,CASSQRGGRETQYF
15,NA,TRBV5-1,TRBJ1-1,NA,TGCGCCAGCAGCGGTCGGGGCGGGATGAACACTGAAGCTTTCTTT,CASSGRGGMNTEAFF
15,once,TRBV7-9,TRBJ1-2,NA,TGTGCCAGCAGCATACCGGGACGCAGCCTCTATGGCTACACCTTC,CASSIPGRSLYGYTF
14,NA,TRBV4-1,TRBJ2-7,NA,TGCGCCAGCAGCCAAGTCGCAGGGGGGGACGAGCAGTACTTC,CASSQVAGGDEQYF
13,NA,TRBV7-2,TRBJ1-5,NA,TGTGCCAGCAGCACTCCGGGCAATCAGCCCCAGCATTTT,CASSTPGNQPQHF
13,NA,TRBV6-5,TRBJ2-7,NA,TGTGCCAGCAGGTCCGGGCCTCCCTACGAGCAGTACTTC,CASRSGPPYEQYF
15,NA,TRBV27,TRBJ2-2,TRBD1,TGTGCCAGCAGTTTTCACAGGGGGATGACCGGGGAGCTGTTTTTT,CASSFHRGMTGELFF
14,NA,TRBV7-3,TRBJ1-1,NA,TGTGCCAGCAGCTTAGGACAGAGGAACACTGAAGCTTTCTTT,CASSLGQRNTEAFF
15,NA,TRBV5-1,TRBJ2-2,NA,TGCGCCAGCAGCTTGGAAGGGTCGGGCACCGGGGAGCTGTTTTTT,CASSLEGSGTGELFF
14,NA,TRBV2,TRBJ2-7,TRBD1,TGTGCCAGCTCTCGACAGGGAGCATCCTACGAGCAGTACTTC,CASSRQGASYEQYF
14,few,TRBV7-2,TRBJ2-1,TRBD1,TGTGCCACCCTCCGGGACAGGGGCCCTAATGAGCAGTTCTTC,CATLRDRGPNEQFF
14,NA,TRBV6-5,TRBJ2-3,NA,TGTGCCAGCAGTTCCCCCGAACGCACAGATACGCAGTATTTT,CASSSPERTDTQYF
16,NA,TRBV7-7,TRBJ2-5,TRBD1,TGTGCCAGCAGCCTTGTGGGGACAGGGGGACAAGAGACCCAGTACTTC,CASSLVGTGGQETQYF
13,NA,TRBV28,TRBJ2-3,NA,TGTGCCAGCATCACTGGAGGCACAGATACGCAGTATTTT,CASITGGTDTQYF
13,NA,TRBV29-1,TRBJ2-7,TRBD2,TGCAGCGTTCGTAGCGGGAGCTCCTACGAGCAGTACTTC,CSVRSGSSYEQYF
15,NA,TRBV11-3,TRBJ2-1,TRBD2,TGTGCCAGCAGCTTAGGACTAGCGGGATACAATGAGCAGTTCTTC,CASSLGLAGYNEQFF
13,few,TRBV19,TRBJ1-1,NA,TGTGCCAGTAGTCCGTGGGGGGAAACTGAAGCTTTCTTT,CASSPWGETEAFF
13,NA,TRBV7-3,TRBJ1-1,NA,TGTGCCAGCAGCTTACAGAGGGACACTGAAGCTTTCTTT,CASSLQRDTEAFF
14,once,TRBV7-6,TRBJ2-3,TRBD1,TGTGCCAGCAGCCCGGGACAGCGCACAGATACGCAGTATTTT,CASSPGQRTDTQYF